This T cell receptor beta chain was captured by sequencing in a study of T cell responses to AZD1222 COVID-19 vaccine. V was clipped by 3 bases and J by 12 bases; unmatched bases: 4. Germline V gene data show CDR1 as MGHDK and CDR2 as SYGVNS. This CDR3 is built from 12 residues. Study-wide findings and caveats: Baseline testing showed seropositivity in only a handful of AZD1222 recipients.

The data were produced by immunoSEQ multiplex PCR, yet TCRdb's version contains in-frame clones alone and is incomplete. The table lists about 180,000 clones, 94% of them singletons. A remark on this clone: Its antigen is not known.

The TCR was taken from an adult who received the AZD1222 COVID-19 vaccine. This rearrangement joins TRBV25-1 to TRBJ1-4; 7 bases fit TRBD1. Sequencing used peripheral blood, obtained 28 days after the second AZD1222 dose. CDR3 in DNA: TGTGCCAGCAGTGACGTTACAGGGGAACTGTTTTTT. This sequence encodes CASSDVTGELFF.